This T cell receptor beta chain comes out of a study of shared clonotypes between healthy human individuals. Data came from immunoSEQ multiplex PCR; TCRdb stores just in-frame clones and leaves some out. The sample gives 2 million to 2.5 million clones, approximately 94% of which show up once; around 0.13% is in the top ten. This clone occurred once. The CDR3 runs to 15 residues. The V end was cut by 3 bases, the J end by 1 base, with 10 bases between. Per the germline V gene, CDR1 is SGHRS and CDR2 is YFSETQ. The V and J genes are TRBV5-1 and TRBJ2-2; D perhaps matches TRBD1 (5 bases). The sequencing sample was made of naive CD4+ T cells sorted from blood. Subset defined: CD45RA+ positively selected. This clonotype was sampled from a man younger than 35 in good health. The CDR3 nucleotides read TGCGCCAGCAGCTGGGGCTGGGGGAACACCGGGGAGCTGTTTTTT. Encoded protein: CASSWGWGNTGELFF.